The 31 T cell receptor beta chains below all came from one sample that was sequenced in a study of regulatory T cells in long-lasting Graves disease. In building TCR beta libraries, iRepertoire HTBI primers were used together with Arm-PCR of CDR3 regions. Using its own MiXCR run on the multiplex PCR reads, TCRdb lists one record per CDR3 protein. The table has a few hundred thousand distinct CDR3 sequences, 15% to 20% seen once. Specified time point: newly diagnosed GD, antithyroid drugs for less than 3 months. Scientists built the TCR library using RNA that was extracted from PBMCs. The same specimen was also included in a second study, on T cells in Graves' hyperthyroidism and ophthalmopathy.

The input for sequencing was peripheral blood mononuclear cells (PBMCs), taken at new diagnosis, from a patient treated with antithyroid drugs. These receptors originate from a man aged 35 to 55 with Graves disease.

This clonotype has just a few counts. This chain uses TRBV29-1 with TRBJ2-1; tentatively, D is TRBD2 (6 bases). The CDR3 covers 12 residues. Trimming removed 5 bases from V and 6 bases from J, with 11 bases in between. Germline V gene data show CDR1 as SQVTM and CDR2 as ANQGSEA. The CDR3: CSVYGGINEQFF. The CDR3 DNA follows: TGCAGCGTTTACGGGGGTATCAATGAGCAGTTCTTC.

In this sample, this clonotype turned up a few times. The DNA for the CDR3 is TGTGCCATCAGTGAGTACCTCTTAGTGGAGGGTCCCGGGGCCAACGTCCTGACTTTC. Encoded protein: CAISEYLLVEGPGANVLTF. V and J are TRBV10-3 and TRBJ2-6, with D perhaps matching TRBD2 (6 bases). V dropped 1 base and J dropped 4 bases, with 20 bases sitting between them. Germline V gives CDR1 ENHRY, CDR2 SYGVKD. This CDR3 is 19 amino acids long.

This clonotype has ten or more counts. V gene TRBV3-1 combines with J gene TRBJ2-4; D not resolved. Deletions cut 4 bases from V and 0 bases from J, with 7 bases between. Germline V CDR1 and CDR2: LGHDT, YNNKEL (reference sequence). The CDR3 runs 14 residues. CDR3 in amino acids: CASSLFLAKNIQYF. The CDR3 coding sequence is TGTGCCAGCAGCCTATTCTTAGCCAAAAACATTCAGTACTTC. Using reference TRBV3-1 and TRBJ2-4 for the parts outside the CDR3, the full variable domain is DTAVSQTPKYLVTQMGNDKSIKCEQNLGHDTMYWYKQDSKKFLKIMFSYNNKELIINETVPNRFSPKSPDKAHLNLHINSLELGDSAVYFCASSLFLAKNIQYFGAGTRLSVL.

In this sample, this clonotype turned up many times. The V gene is TRBV28, the J gene TRBJ2-6; tentatively, D is TRBD1 (5 bases). CDR1 and CDR2 (germline): MDHEN, SYDVKM. The CDR3 runs 15 residues. Trimming took off 1 base at V and 2 bases at J, with 6 bases between the two ends. The CDR3 sequence: CASSLLQAGANVLTF. For the CDR3, the DNA is TGTGCCAGCAGTTTATTACAGGCTGGGGCCAACGTCCTGACTTTC.

The chain combines TRBV15 with TRBJ2-1; D assignment may be TRBD1 or TRBD2 (5 bases each). Between the trimmed V and J ends, which lost 5 bases and 6 bases, there was a span of 11 bases. The CDR3 runs 13 residues. CDR1 and CDR2 from the germline V gene are LNHNV and YYDKDF (reference sequence). CDR3 nucleotide sequence: TGTGCCACCAGCCGACCGAGGGGCAATGAGCAGTTCTTC. This gives the protein CATSRPRGNEQFF.

This clonotype came up once. The rearrangement joins TRBV19 to TRBJ2-3, with a possible D match to TRBD2 (6 bases). The CDR3 is 15 residues long. Per germline, CDR1 LNHDA and CDR2 SQIVND (reference sequence). Trimming shortened V by 4 bases and J by 10 bases, and 21 bases separated the two germline ends. CDR3 loop: CASSTTPGGAGSQYF. CDR3 bases: TGTGCCAGTAGTACAACTCCCGGCGGGGCCGGATCGCAGTATTTT.

As for this clonotype: A far larger clone lies a single base away; this is likely a read error. The J gene is TRBJ2-7, the V gene TRBV28; 8 bases align to TRBD1. The CDR3 totals 16 residues. Germline V gene sequence: CDR1 MDHEN, CDR2 SYDVKM. J was trimmed by 7 bases and V by 3 bases; bases with no gene match: 14. The CDR3 DNA reads TGTGCCAGCAGTTTTCCCCGGACAGGGCTGGGGAATGAGCAGTACTTC. Translation gives CASSFPRTGLGNEQYF.

The chain links TRBV10-2 to TRBJ1-1, with unresolved D. Per germline, CDR1 WSHSY and CDR2 SAAADI. CDR3 size: 13 residues. The V gene lost 10 bases and the J gene lost 1 base, with 13 bases spanning the gap. Here the CDR3 DNA reads TGCGCCATCAACCGGGATCCGAACACTGAAGCTTTCTTT. This encodes CAINRDPNTEAFF.

This clonotype was seen many times. This chain connects TRBV24-1 to TRBJ1-1; D gene ambiguous. Trimming left V 0 bases short and J 1 base short, with 8 bases between. This CDR3 spans 15 amino acids. Germline-derived CDR1 and CDR2 are KGHDR and SFDVKD. CDR3: CATSDLWGSNTEAFF. The CDR3 coding sequence is TGTGCCACCAGTGATTTGTGGGGATCGAACACTGAAGCTTTCTTT.

The chain uses TRBV9 and TRBJ2-3; TRBD2 agrees at 10 bases. Looked up from germline, CDR1 is SGDLS and CDR2 is YYNGEE. The CDR3 is 16 amino acids. The J segment lost 7 bases and the V segment lost 0 bases, leaving 8 bases of the junction unmatched. CDR3 loop: CASSVVGSGGKNTQYF. CDR3 sequence (DNA): TGTGCCAGCAGCGTAGTGGGTAGCGGGGGGAAAAATACGCAGTATTTT.

This clonotype was picked up many times. The chain combines TRBV28 with TRBJ1-4; no clear D. V was trimmed by 5 bases and J by 5 bases, leaving 12 bases between them. Germline V gene data show CDR1 as MDHEN and CDR2 as SYDVKM. The CDR3 length is 14 residues. The CDR3, as DNA: TGTGCCAGCAGTGTTCAGACCTTGAATGAAAAACTGTTTTTT. This translates into CASSVQTLNEKLFF.

This clonotype was detected ten times or more. The chain is built from TRBV28 and TRBJ1-5; 7 bases match TRBD1. J was trimmed by 0 bases and V by 4 bases; bases with no gene match: 9. This CDR3 contains 17 residues. Germline CDR1 is MDHEN and CDR2 is SYDVKM. The CDR3 loop is CASSSDRDPFSNQPQHF. CDR3 sequence (DNA): TGTGCCAGCAGTTCCGACAGGGACCCATTTAGCAATCAGCCCCAGCATTTT.

This clonotype was seen many times. The V call is TRBV12-3 or TRBV12-4, the J call TRBJ2-1; D perhaps matches TRBD2 (5 bases). V dropped 7 bases and J dropped 14 bases, with 18 bases sitting between them. The CDR3 runs 12 residues. The CDR3 is CASKSPRLEEFF. The CDR3 DNA follows: TGTGCCAGCAAATCCCCCAGGTTGGAGGAGTTCTTC.

This clonotype occurred many times. The chain has TRBV12-3 or TRBV12-4 and TRBJ2-2, with 9 bases lining up with TRBD1. The CDR3 contains 16 residues. Trimming took 1 base from V and 4 from J; bases not matched to a gene: 4. For the CDR3, the DNA is TGTGCCAGCAGTTTAGGGACAGGGGACCCCACCGGGGAGCTGTTTTTT. Protein sequence: CASSLGTGDPTGELFF.

This clonotype was detected ten times or more. The rearrangement joins TRBV6-1 to TRBJ2-7; no definite D call. The CDR3 sequence is 13 residues long. V gave up 8 bases and J gave up 5 bases, with 16 bases separating them. CDR1 and CDR2 (germline): MNHNS, SASEGT. The CDR3, as DNA: TGTGCCAGCTTTGGGGTTCCCGTGGACGAGCAGTACTTC. The encoded protein is CASFGVPVDEQYF.

The V call is TRBV20-1, the J call TRBJ1-3, with a weak D call TRBD1 (5 bases). Germline V gives CDR1 DFQATT, CDR2 SNEGSKA (reference sequence). This CDR3 spans 13 amino acids. The ends were cut back, 6 bases at V and 2 bases at J, with 11 bases in the middle. CDR3 nucleotide sequence: TGCAGTGCATCGACAGAAGCTGGAAACACCATATATTTT. Its translation: CSASTEAGNTIYF.

This clonotype was counted ten times or more. The V and J genes are TRBV2 and TRBJ2-4; 10 nucleotides line up with TRBD1. Unmatched junction bases numbered 4, after V lost 9 bases and J lost 8 bases. Per germline, CDR1 SNHLY and CDR2 FYNNEI. CDR3 size: 12 residues. CDR3 protein: CASMDRGYIQYF. The CDR3 region has the DNA TGTGCCAGTATGGACAGGGGGTACATTCAGTACTTC.

This clonotype was counted ten times or more. V gene TRBV11-2 combines with J gene TRBJ2-2, with 8 bases identical to TRBD1. The germline gives CDR1 SGHAT, CDR2 FQNNGV. V dropped 8 bases and J dropped 5; count of bases not matched to a gene: 7. There are 14 residues in the CDR3. CDR3 loop: CASSRTGLTGELFF. The CDR3 region has the DNA TGTGCCAGCTCAAGGACAGGGCTTACCGGGGAGCTGTTTTTT. The complete variable domain, with remaining parts taken from reference TRBV11-2 and TRBJ2-2, reads EAGVAQSPRYKIIEKRQSVAFWCNPISGHATLYWYQQILGQGPKLLIQFQNNGVVDDSQLPKDRFSAERLKGVDSTLKIQPAKLEDSAVYLCASSRTGLTGELFFGEGSRLTVL.

This clonotype was counted between two and nine times. This chain connects TRBV20-1 to TRBJ1-5, with D perhaps TRBD1 (6 bases). CDR1 and CDR2 (germline): DFQATT, SNEGSKA (reference sequence). Trimming cost V 3 bases and J 6 bases, with 12 bases left between them. The CDR3 runs to 13 residues. The CDR3 spells CSASAGVGQPQHF. CDR3 coding DNA: TGCAGTGCTAGTGCAGGGGTTGGTCAGCCCCAGCATTTT.

The sample holds many counts of this clonotype. The genes are TRBV28 and TRBJ1-5, with D unclear. The CDR3 runs to 14 residues. Per the germline V gene, CDR1 is MDHEN and CDR2 is SYDVKM. With 3 bases removed from V and 4 bases from J, the gap between germline ends came to 10 bases. The chain's CDR3 is CASSFAGDNQPQHF. CDR3 nucleotide sequence: TGTGCCAGCAGTTTCGCAGGAGATAATCAGCCCCAGCATTTT. Full variable domain (rest looked up from reference TRBV28 and TRBJ1-5): DVKVTQSSRYLVKRTGEKVFLECVQDMDHENMFWYRQDPGLGLRLIYFSYDVKMKEKGDIPEGYSVSREKKERFSLILESASTNQTSMYLCASSFAGDNQPQHFGDGTRLSIL.

The chain has TRBV19 and TRBJ2-5; 9 bases agree with TRBD1. Germline trimming cut 5 bases from V and 4 bases from J; bases unmatched to any gene: 8. Germline CDR1 reads LNHDA; CDR2 reads SQIVND (reference sequence). The CDR3 covers 15 residues. CDR3 sequence (DNA): TGTGCCAGTAGTGGGGACAGGGTGAGGGGAGAGACCCAGTACTTC. Translated: CASSGDRVRGETQYF.

The rearrangement uses TRBV19 and TRBJ1-1; possible D gene TRBD1, 6 bases. The V gene lost 6 bases and the J gene lost 1 base, with 9 bases spanning the gap. The CDR3 length is 13 residues. Germline V gene sequence: CDR1 LNHDA, CDR2 SQIVND (reference sequence). This CDR3 reads CASRLGQNTEAFF. The CDR3 DNA reads as TGTGCCAGTAGATTGGGACAGAACACTGAAGCTTTCTTT.

The chain employs TRBV19 and TRBJ2-1; 8 nucleotides agree with TRBD1. Germline assignment: CDR1 LNHDA and CDR2 SQIVND (reference sequence). The CDR3 consists of 16 residues. The junction had 7 bases not matched to a gene; V was cut back by 4 bases and J by 2 bases. The CDR3 DNA reads TGTGCCAGTAGTACCCCAGGACAGGGTGCCTACAATGAGCAGTTCTTC. It is translated as CASSTPGQGAYNEQFF. Variable domain in full (rest from reference TRBV19 and TRBJ2-1): DGGITQSPKYLFRKEGQNVTLSCEQNLNHDAMYWYRQDPGQGLRLIYYSQIVNDFQKGDIAEGYSVSREKKESFPLTVTSAQKNPTAFYLCASSTPGQGAYNEQFFGPGTRLTVL.

Details on this clonotype: This may stem from a read error, because a much larger clone lies one nucleotide away. The gene calls are TRBV28 and TRBJ2-1, with TRBD1 matching over 9 bases. The germline V gene encodes CDR1 MDHEN and CDR2 SYDVKM. The CDR3 is 15 residues long. V was clipped by 7 bases and J by 10 bases; unmatched bases: 14. The DNA of the CDR3 is TGTGCCAGCAACTCAGAGGGGACAGGGACCTACGAGCAGTTCTTC. Residues: CASNSEGTGTYEQFF.

This clonotype was counted at least ten times. This sequence joins TRBV3-1 and TRBJ2-5, with unresolved D. This CDR3 spans 14 amino acids. Trimming pared 4 bases from V and 5 bases from J, leaving 14 bases between. Germline CDR1 reads LGHDT; CDR2 reads YNNKEL (reference sequence). CDR3 amino acids: CASSPQTASETQYF. CDR3 nucleotides: TGTGCCAGCAGCCCCCAGACTGCGTCGGAGACCCAGTACTTC.

This clonotype occurred many times. The rearrangement uses TRBV20-1 and TRBJ2-1; D is possibly TRBD1 (5 bases). The germline V gene has CDR1 DFQATT and CDR2 SNEGSKA (reference sequence). The CDR3 runs to 14 residues. The ends were cut back, 6 bases at V and 10 bases at J, with 22 bases in the middle. The CDR3 is CSADSSEDTGEQFF. The CDR3 DNA follows: TGCAGTGCAGACTCCAGTGAGGACACAGGAGAGCAGTTCTTC.

This clonotype was found a few times. The V call is TRBV27, the J call TRBJ2-7, with D tentatively TRBD1 or TRBD2 (5 bases each). The CDR3 length is 15 residues. Germline loops: CDR1 MNHEY, CDR2 SMNVEV (reference sequence). Trimming left V 3 bases short and J 4 bases short, with 16 bases between. For the CDR3, the DNA is TGTGCCAGCAGTTTCGTTTCCGGGGACCGTTACGAGCAGTACTTC. It yields the protein CASSFVSGDRYEQYF.

This clonotype came up many times. This sequence joins TRBV6-9 and TRBJ1-1, with D perhaps matching TRBD1 (6 bases). The V gene's germline CDR1 is MNHGY and CDR2 SVAAGI. This CDR3 is built from 14 residues. V dropped 4 bases and J dropped 1 base, with 10 bases sitting between them. CDR3 in DNA: TGTGCCAGCAGTTTTGGACAGACGAACACTGAAGCTTTCTTT. Translated, it gives CASSFGQTNTEAFF.

In this sample, this clonotype turned up many times. J is TRBJ2-3 and V is TRBV3-1, with a weak D call TRBD2 (5 bases). Trimming took off 7 bases at V and 1 base at J, with 9 bases between the two ends. This CDR3 spans 13 amino acids. Per the germline V gene, CDR1 is LGHDT and CDR2 is YNNKEL (reference sequence). CDR3 sequence reads: CASTGRGTDTQYF. For the CDR3, the DNA is TGTGCCAGCACCGGGCGGGGCACAGATACGCAGTATTTT.

This clonotype occurred many times. This CDR3 is CASLRTGGAQSYGYTF. The CDR3 DNA follows: TGTGCCAGCCTCAGGACAGGGGGCGCGCAGAGCTATGGCTACACCTTC. The V gene is TRBV2, the J gene TRBJ1-2; 11 bases are shared with TRBD1. J gave up 4 bases and V 8 bases, and 12 bases lay outside the gene matches. Per the germline V gene, CDR1 is SNHLY and CDR2 is FYNNEI. The CDR3 has 16 amino acids.

This clonotype was observed at least ten times. The chain combines TRBV12-3 or TRBV12-4 with TRBJ1-5, with D unclear. With 3 bases removed from V and 1 base from J, the gap between germline ends came to 7 bases. The CDR3 loop spans 14 amino acids. CDR3 in amino acids: CASSLSTSNQPQHF. The CDR3 DNA follows: TGTGCCAGCAGTTTGTCCACCAGCAATCAGCCCCAGCATTTT.